This TCR beta chain stems from a study of T-cell reconstitution after alpha-beta-depleted transplantation in children. A library of TCRbeta sequences, prepared with unique molecular identifiers, was generated. TCRdb reprocessed the PCR reads via MiXCR and lists one record per CDR3 protein. The sample has fewer than 550,000 distinct CDR3 sequences, around 10% seen once; the top ten hold 12% to 15%. Study-level points and caveats: By about two months after transplant, alpha-beta T cells reportedly arose from several hundred graft clones that had expanded. T-cell numbers and diversity one year post-transplant derived largely from freshly generated T cells.

This clonotype appeared a few times. Its target is unknown. This receptor was taken from a female patient aged 2-15 years who had a stem cell transplant for aplastic anemia, so the T cells may come from the graft donor. The sequences come from PBMCs, mostly from graft donor cells, collected 180 days after TCRalphabeta/CD19-depleted stem cell transplant.

The CDR3 loop is CASRKATTPDEQFF. In nucleotides, the CDR3 is TGTGCCAGCCGCAAAGCCACGACTCCGGATGAGCAGTTCTTC. This chain uses TRBV12-3 or TRBV12-4 with TRBJ2-1, with D uncertain. The ends were cut back, 8 bases at V and 8 bases at J, with 19 bases in the middle. The CDR3 spans 14 residues.